The clone carrying this T cell receptor beta chain appeared a single time. From the 5' RACE reads, TCRdb called clonotypes with MiXCR, one entry per CDR3 protein. Of tens of thousands of distinct CDR3 sequences listed, more than 7% are singletons. Someone pulled total RNA out of unfractionated whole blood. This record comes from a study of human T cells and chemical hapten exposure. The ends were cut back, 0 bases at V and 2 bases at J, with 11 bases in the middle. This CDR3 spans 15 amino acids. Per the germline V gene, CDR1 is DFQATT and CDR2 is SNEGSKA (reference sequence). The clonotype comes from a male donor in good health. V usage is TRBV20-1 and J usage is TRBJ1-5; D is uncertain. The CDR3 is CSARDQDTGNQPQHF. The CDR3 DNA reads as TGCAGTGCTAGAGATCAGGATACGGGCAATCAGCCCCAGCATTTT.